Below are 6 T cell receptor beta chains sequenced from a single sample in a study of blood T cell repertoires in COVID-19. The table came from immunoSEQ multiplex PCR; TCRdb's copy has only in-frame clones and leaves some out. The sample consists of 150,000 to 200,000 clones, 90% to 95% of them appearing once. Source material: peripheral blood. These receptors originate from a woman in her 50s with acute or convalescent COVID-19.

The gene calls are TRBV28 and TRBJ1-5; TRBD1 matches 7 bases. Germline V gene data show CDR1 as MDHEN and CDR2 as SYDVKM. V gave up 10 bases and J gave up 7 bases; unmatched junction bases: 7. This CDR3 contains 12 residues. The CDR3 protein is CATRDSHQPQHF. In nucleotides, the CDR3 is TGTGCCACTCGGGACAGTCACCAGCCCCAGCATTTT.

This chain joins TRBV5-6 and TRBJ1-4; the D gene is possibly TRBD1 (6 bases). Trimming took off 5 bases at V and 4 bases at J, with 9 bases between the two ends. CDR3 size: 13 residues. Germline CDR1 SGHDT, CDR2 YYEEEE. This CDR3 reads CASRGQLNEKLFF. CDR3 DNA sequence: TGTGCCAGCAGAGGACAGCTTAATGAAAAACTGTTTTTT.

The chain links TRBV7-2 to TRBJ2-7, with D possibly TRBD1 on 5 matching bases. The CDR3 totals 13 residues. V was pared by 1 base and J by 2 bases, with 6 bases between. Germline loops: CDR1 SGHTA, CDR2 FQGNSA. CDR3 sequence: CASSLVGAYEQYF. Here the CDR3 DNA reads TGTGCCAGCAGCTTAGTAGGGGCCTACGAGCAGTACTTC.

This clone was recorded once. The rearrangement links TRBV6-5 to TRBJ1-5, with D unresolved. Germline V gene lookup returns CDR1 MNHEY and CDR2 SVGAGI. V lost 6 bases, J lost 0 bases, and 12 bases lay in between. The CDR3 covers 15 residues. The CDR3 here is CASRDLGSSNQPQHF. The DNA for the CDR3 is TGTGCCAGCAGGGATCTGGGCAGTAGCAATCAGCCCCAGCATTTT.

This clone was picked up one time. The rearrangement links TRBV28 to TRBJ1-1, with 8 bases that match TRBD1. V trimming: 5 bases; J trimming: 7 bases; junction bases outside the gene matches: 6. The length of the CDR3 is 13 residues. CDR1 and CDR2 (germline): MDHEN, SYDVKM. The CDR3 DNA is TGTGCCAGCAGTCCCGACAGGGGAAATGAAGCTTTCTTT. This sequence encodes CASSPDRGNEAFF.

This sequence joins TRBV2 and TRBJ2-2; TRBD2 aligns across 11 bases. This CDR3 comprises 15 residues. Unmatched junction bases numbered 4, after V lost 4 bases and J lost 6 bases. Germline V gene lookup returns CDR1 SNHLY and CDR2 FYNNEI. CDR3 in DNA: TGTGCCAGCAGTGTGGCTAGCGGGAGGTCCGGGGAGCTGTTTTTT. This encodes CASSVASGRSGELFF.